This T cell receptor (beta chain) was found in a study of blood T cell repertoires in COVID-19. Study-level background: Researchers got acute and convalescent COVID-19 samples from the United States, Italy and Spain. In each case, the material was cDNA or gDNA derived from T cells, B-cell-depleted T cells, or PBMCs.

Seattle's cohort entered during active infection and was followed longitudinally. This table comes from immunoSEQ multiplex PCR, and its TCRdb copy is limited to in-frame clones, with some not included. Among around 100,000 clones listed, about nine tenths were seen once. In germline, CDR1 is SGHVS, CDR2 FNYEAQ. Trimming took 5 bases from V and 7 from J; bases not matched to a gene: 17. The CDR3 extends over 16 amino acids. The sequence was obtained from a man aged 55 to 70 with COVID-19, enrolled during active disease. Specimen: peripheral blood. This sequence joins TRBV7-6 and TRBJ2-7; TRBD1 matches at 7 bases. Written as DNA, the CDR3 is TGTGCCAGCAGCCCTGGGACCGGGACAGACTTTGGGGAGCAGTACTTC. Amino acid sequence: CASSPGTGTDFGEQYF.